Described below is a single T cell receptor (beta chain) sequence and its context. The sample belongs to a study of blood T cell repertoires in COVID-19. At the level of the study: Acute and convalescent COVID-19 specimens originated in the United States, Italy and Spain. The analysed material was cDNA or gDNA that came from T cells, B-cell-depleted T cells, or PBMCs.

CDR1 is SGHRS, CDR2 YFSETQ, per germline. This CDR3 is built from 14 residues. V was shortened by 4 bases and J by 2 bases, with 12 bases between the two germline ends. Original processing methods: For nucleated cells, counts were estimated from reference gene primer amplification. Sequencing was performed with immunoSEQ multiplex PCR; in TCRdb, only in-frame clones are kept and a portion is missing. V and J calls and clone size are copied from that table; D and trimming were computed from the DNA. The sample lists tens of thousands of clones; about 91% were seen once. The rearrangement uses TRBV5-1 and TRBJ1-2; D may be TRBD1 (5 bases). This sequence originates from a woman aged 50 to 65 with acute or convalescent COVID-19. Sequencing was done on a sample of peripheral blood. Written as DNA, the CDR3 is TGCGCCAGCAGCCAGGGACTCTCAAACTATGGCTACACCTTC. Amino acids: CASSQGLSNYGYTF.